A single sample gave rise to the 19 T cell receptor beta chains below, sequenced in a study of blood T cell repertoires in COVID-19. The data were produced by immunoSEQ multiplex PCR, yet TCRdb's version contains in-frame clones alone and is incomplete. The data contain a few hundred thousand clones, approximately 80% of them singletons. Sequences were obtained from peripheral blood. These receptors all stem from a woman in her fifties or sixties with active or convalescent COVID-19.

V and J are TRBV19 and TRBJ1-2; 7 nucleotides match TRBD1. Looked up from germline, CDR1 is LNHDA and CDR2 is SQIVND (reference sequence). The CDR3 totals 11 residues. The CDR3 bases are TGTGGATCGAGGGGGCGCGGAGGCTACACCTTC. Translation gives CGSRGRGGYTF.

This rearrangement joins TRBV7-9 to TRBJ2-1; 7 nucleotides agree with TRBD2. Germline CDR1 and CDR2: SEHNR and FQNEAQ (reference sequence). The CDR3 loop spans 14 amino acids. Trimming removed 3 bases from V and 5 bases from J; junction bases left unmatched: 4. CDR3 residues: CASSLGGRDNEQFF. The CDR3 DNA reads TGTGCCAGCAGCTTGGGAGGGAGGGACAATGAGCAGTTCTTC.

V usage is TRBV5-1 and J usage is TRBJ2-1; TRBD2 matches at 8 bases. The CDR3 loop spans 14 amino acids. Germline V CDR1 and CDR2: SGHRS, YFSETQ. Trimming cost V 2 bases and J 7 bases; bases outside gene matches: 5. The DNA of the CDR3 is TGCGCCAGCAGCTTTTTCGGGAGGGAGAATGAGCAGTTCTTC. It encodes CASSFFGRENEQFF.

V gene TRBV28 combines with J gene TRBJ2-7, with 8 bases lining up with TRBD2. This CDR3 region has 14 residues. The ends lost 7 bases at V and 2 bases at J; junction bases unmatched: 7. Germline V gene lookup returns CDR1 MDHEN and CDR2 SYDVKM. In DNA form, the CDR3 reads TGTGCCAGCATGGAGCGGGGGAAGGCCTACGAGCAGTACTTC. It translates to CASMERGKAYEQYF.

In its sample, this clone was seen many times. The rearrangement joins TRBV5-4 to TRBJ2-7; TRBD2 matches at 10 bases. Germline V gene lookup returns CDR1 SGHNT and CDR2 YYREEE (reference sequence). V lost 0 bases, J lost 6 bases, and 6 bases stayed unmatched. The CDR3 consists of 15 residues. The chain's CDR3 is CASSLASGRAVEQYF. The CDR3 region has the DNA TGTGCCAGCAGCTTGGCGAGCGGGAGGGCCGTCGAGCAGTACTTC.

The chain uses TRBV6-5 and TRBJ2-1; 8 bases map to TRBD1. The junction had 10 bases not matched to a gene; V was cut back by 5 bases and J by 10 bases. CDR1 and CDR2 from the germline V gene are MNHEY and SVGAGI. There are 14 residues in the CDR3. This chain's CDR3 is CASSPGQGTGEQFF. The CDR3 DNA follows: TGTGCCAGCAGTCCAGGACAGGGAACGGGCGAGCAGTTCTTC.

The chain links TRBV7-2 to TRBJ1-5, with 8 bases identical to TRBD1. The germline V gene encodes CDR1 SGHTA and CDR2 FQGNSA. The trim removed 3 bases at V and 7 bases at J, leaving 2 bases unmatched. The CDR3 loop spans 13 amino acids. Written as DNA, the CDR3 is TGTGCCAGCAGCTTGTCAGGGGGCCAGCCCCAGCATTTT. Translation: CASSLSGGQPQHF.

This clone was counted once. The chain has TRBV7-9 and TRBJ1-2; 9 bases are shared with TRBD1. J gave up 2 bases and V 1 base, and 11 bases lay outside the gene matches. The CDR3 loop spans 18 amino acids. Germline V gene lookup returns CDR1 SEHNR and CDR2 FQNEAQ (reference sequence). The CDR3 here is CASSLGLRTGGSNYGYTF. CDR3 DNA: TGTGCCAGCAGCTTAGGGCTGAGAACAGGGGGCTCAAACTATGGCTACACCTTC.

V and J are TRBV2 and TRBJ2-3; D is unresolved. The V end lost 6 bases, the J end lost 13 bases, and 20 bases lay between the germline ends. The CDR3 runs 13 residues. The germline gives CDR1 SNHLY, CDR2 FYNNEI. The CDR3 bases are TGTGCCAGCAGCCTGAGCGCCCCGTCGTCTGAGTATTTT. Protein: CASSLSAPSSEYF.

The chain employs TRBV30 and TRBJ1-5, with a possible D match to TRBD1 (6 bases). The CDR3 totals 14 residues. V dropped 0 bases and J dropped 3 bases, with 9 bases sitting between them. The germline CDR1 and CDR2 sequences are GTSNPN and SVGIG (reference sequence). CDR3 DNA sequence: TGTGCCTGGAGTGTACAGGGACCCAATCAGCCCCAGCATTTT. It is translated as CAWSVQGPNQPQHF. The entire variable domain, with the rest obtained from reference TRBV30 and TRBJ1-5, is as follows: SQTIHQWPATLVQPVGSPLSLECTVEGTSNPNLYWYRQAAGRGLQLLFYSVGIGQISSEVPQNLSASRPQDRQFILSSKKLLLSDSGFYLCAWSVQGPNQPQHFGDGTRLSIL.

The rearrangement joins TRBV11-2 to TRBJ2-7; 7 bases are shared with TRBD1. Trimming took 3 bases from V and 4 from J; bases not matched to a gene: 6. Germline CDR1 is SGHAT and CDR2 is FQNNGV. The CDR3 extends over 14 amino acids. The chain's CDR3 is CASSFRRQGYEQYF. The CDR3 nucleotides read TGTGCCAGCAGCTTTCGGCGACAGGGTTACGAGCAGTACTTC.

The genes are TRBV9 and TRBJ2-1; unclear D gene. Germline CDR1 reads SGDLS; CDR2 reads YYNGEE. Trimming cost V 3 bases and J 8 bases, with 12 bases left between them. This CDR3 comprises 13 residues. The CDR3 sequence is CASSAPISDEQFF. Written as DNA, the CDR3 is TGTGCCAGCAGCGCTCCGATCTCGGATGAGCAGTTCTTC.

The rearrangement joins TRBV28 to TRBJ1-5; D is unclear. The CDR3 has 13 amino acids. Trimming pared 7 bases from V and 8 bases from J, leaving 15 bases between. Germline values: CDR1 MDHEN, CDR2 SYDVKM. CDR3 nucleotide sequence: TGTGCCAGCATGACACAATCAAGTAAGCCCCAGCATTTT. It codes for CASMTQSSKPQHF.

The chain links TRBV7-9 to TRBJ2-1, with 10 positions matching TRBD2. Trimming cost V 0 bases and J 5 bases; bases outside gene matches: 4. The CDR3 spans 16 residues. Germline-derived CDR1 and CDR2 are SEHNR and FQNEAQ (reference sequence). The CDR3 sequence is CASSLASGRANNEQFF. The CDR3 nucleotides read TGTGCCAGCAGCTTAGCGAGCGGGAGGGCTAACAATGAGCAGTTCTTC.

The chain links TRBV7-9 to TRBJ2-3, with a tentative D call TRBD2 (5 bases). Germline CDR1 is SEHNR and CDR2 is FQNEAQ (reference sequence). The CDR3 loop spans 14 amino acids. With 5 bases removed from V and 2 bases from J, the gap between germline ends came to 11 bases. CDR3 in DNA: TGTGCCAGCAGCAAGACTACTTACACAGATACGCAGTATTTT. Encoded protein: CASSKTTYTDTQYF.

This clone was observed a single time. V gene TRBV24-1 combines with J gene TRBJ2-2; unclear D gene. Per germline, CDR1 KGHDR and CDR2 SFDVKD. This CDR3 has 15 residues. With 7 bases removed from V and 6 bases from J, the gap between germline ends came to 17 bases. Here the CDR3 DNA reads TGTGCCACCAGCGCTCCGAGTATATTTCCCGGGGAGCTGTTTTTT. Protein product: CATSAPSIFPGELFF.

This chain links TRBV29-1 with TRBJ2-1; the D gene is possibly TRBD2 (5 bases). CDR1 is SQVTM, CDR2 ANQGSEA, per germline. CDR3 length: 14 residues. Deletions cut 0 bases from V and 3 bases from J, with 9 bases between. The CDR3 is CSVEDRLSYNEQFF. The CDR3 region has the DNA TGCAGCGTTGAAGATCGACTAAGCTACAATGAGCAGTTCTTC.

This chain joins TRBV15 and TRBJ2-3; D call uncertain. Germline CDR1 is LNHNV and CDR2 is YYDKDF (reference sequence). This CDR3 comprises 14 residues. V lost 3 bases to trimming and J lost 0 bases, with 7 bases between them. As DNA, the CDR3 is TGTGCCACCAGCAGTGCCACTAGCACAGATACGCAGTATTTT. It codes for CATSSATSTDTQYF.

The chain combines TRBV7-8 with TRBJ1-5; 9 nucleotides match TRBD1. This CDR3 spans 15 amino acids. Germline assignment: CDR1 SGHVS and CDR2 FQNEAQ. Germline trimming cut 4 bases from V and 3 bases from J; bases unmatched to any gene: 4. CDR3 DNA: TGTGCCAGCAGCTATGGGACAGGGTCCAATCAGCCCCAGCATTTT. Translation gives CASSYGTGSNQPQHF.